The 12 T cell receptor beta chains below were found in one sample sequenced in a study of regulatory T cells in long-lasting Graves disease. Time point described: newly diagnosed GD, antithyroid drugs for less than 3 months. Extracted PBMC RNA gave rise to the TCR library. Arm-PCR with iRepertoire HTBI primers amplified the CDR3 regions for these TCR beta libraries. One entry per CDR3 protein, called by TCRdb with MiXCR from the multiplex PCR reads. Altogether 350,000 to 450,000 distinct CDR3 sequences are present, approximately 12% being singletons, with the ten largest covering 15% to 20%. The same data also went into a second study, on T cells in Graves' hyperthyroidism and ophthalmopathy.

The sequenced sample was peripheral blood mononuclear cells (PBMCs), obtained at new diagnosis, from a patient treated with antithyroid drugs. The receptors here all came from a woman younger than 30 with Graves disease.

Remarks on this clonotype: This may come from a read error, since a much larger clone is one base off. The CDR3 DNA sequence: TGTGCCAGCGCCCGGGACGGTCCCTACGAGCAGTGCTTC. Protein product: CASARDGPYEQCF. The rearrangement uses TRBV6-2 or TRBV6-3 and TRBJ2-7; either TRBD1 or TRBD2 may fit D (5 bases each). From germline, CDR1 is MNHEY and CDR2 SVGEGT. CDR3 length equals 13 residues.

J is TRBJ1-1 and V is TRBV4-3, with TRBD1 as a possible D gene (5 bases). CDR1 LGHNA and CDR2 YSLEER come from the germline V gene. This CDR3 region has 16 residues. V lost 0 bases to trimming and J lost 5 bases, with 16 bases between them. CDR3 nucleotide sequence: TGCGCCAGCAGCCAAGATTACCCGGGGCGGGAGACTGAAGCTTTCTTT. Translating it yields CASSQDYPGRETEAFF.

This clonotype was counted once. A far bigger clonotype differs at one base, so this is likely a read error. The genes are TRBV11-2 and TRBJ2-3; D possibly corresponds to TRBD2 (6 bases). Germline values: CDR1 SGHAT, CDR2 FQNNGV. V lost 8 bases and J lost 2, with 20 bases in between. This CDR3 contains 16 residues. Here the CDR3 reads CASGQDSGTLTDTQYF. In DNA, the CDR3 is TGTGCCAGCGGCCAAGACTCCGGGACTCTCACAGATACGCAGTATTTT.

The table lists this clonotype with many counts. The V and J genes are TRBV30 and TRBJ1-4; 7 positions agree with TRBD1. The CDR3 has 17 residues. The germline gives CDR1 GTSNPN, CDR2 SVGIG (reference sequence). V was pared by 6 bases and J by 0 bases, with 13 bases of the junction left unmatched. The CDR3 reads CACPDRDSASTNEKLFF. CDR3 nucleotides: TGTGCCTGTCCCGACAGGGACTCCGCGTCAACTAATGAAAAACTGTTTTTT.

This clonotype has only a few counts. The chain is built from TRBV6-5 and TRBJ1-2, with D possibly being TRBD1 (5 bases). Germline V gene lookup returns CDR1 MNHEY and CDR2 SVGAGI. The CDR3 is 13 amino acids. V was trimmed by 1 base and J by 5 bases, leaving 8 bases between them. The CDR3 sequence is CASSYWQGYGYTF. The CDR3 DNA follows: TGTGCCAGCAGTTACTGGCAGGGTTATGGCTACACCTTC.

This chain links TRBV13 with TRBJ2-5; D call uncertain. The V gene lost 0 bases and the J gene lost 2 bases, with 10 bases spanning the gap. The CDR3 runs to 15 residues. Germline V CDR1 and CDR2: PRHDT, FYEKMQ (reference sequence). For the CDR3, the DNA is TGTGCCAGCAGCTTAGGCGTAGGGCAGCAAGAGACCCAGTACTTC. Residues: CASSLGVGQQETQYF.

This clonotype was picked up many times. The V gene is TRBV27, the J gene TRBJ2-2, with D unresolved. Trimming pared 1 base from V and 6 bases from J, leaving 12 bases between. CDR1 and CDR2 from the germline V gene are MNHEY and SMNVEV (reference sequence). CDR3 length: 15 amino acids. The CDR3: CASSLFVGQAGELFF. The CDR3 bases are TGTGCCAGCAGTTTATTTGTTGGGCAGGCCGGGGAGCTGTTTTTT.

The chain carries TRBV12-3 or TRBV12-4 and TRBJ2-7; 7 bases map to TRBD2. This CDR3 contains 14 residues. Germline trimming cut 0 bases from V and 5 bases from J; bases unmatched to any gene: 4. CDR3 nucleotide sequence: TGTGCCAGCAGTTTAGCAGGACTAGGGAACGAGCAGTACTTC. Translated: CASSLAGLGNEQYF.

This clonotype appeared many times. The genes are TRBV20-1 and TRBJ2-7; 9 bases are a match to TRBD2. The CDR3 consists of 13 residues. The junction had 5 bases not matched to a gene; V was cut back by 4 bases and J by 4 bases. The germline V gene has CDR1 DFQATT and CDR2 SNEGSKA (reference sequence). CDR3 DNA: TGCAGTGCTAAGGTAGCGGGGGTTTACGAGCAGTACTTC. As protein: CSAKVAGVYEQYF.

This clonotype has a handful of counts. This chain links TRBV20-1 with TRBJ2-3, with a weak D call TRBD2 (5 bases). The CDR3 has 16 amino acids. CDR1 is DFQATT and CDR2 is SNEGSKA in the germline V gene (reference sequence). The V and J ends lost 1 base and 7 bases respectively, with 21 bases between them. In DNA form, the CDR3 reads TGCAGTGCTAGAGTGTTTGGTCCTAGCCCTCAAAATACGCAGTATTTT. It is translated as CSARVFGPSPQNTQYF.

This clonotype has ten or more counts. The gene calls are TRBV5-5 and TRBJ2-4, with 7 positions matching TRBD1. The CDR3 loop spans 17 amino acids. CDR1 and CDR2 from the germline V gene are SGHKS and YYEKEE (reference sequence). V lost 1 base to trimming and J lost 5 bases; unmatched junction nucleotides: 12. The CDR3 sequence is CASSLFHGTGDQNIQYF. The CDR3 DNA reads as TGTGCCAGCAGCTTGTTCCATGGAACAGGGGACCAAAACATTCAGTACTTC.

This clonotype was seen at least ten times. The chain joins TRBV28 to TRBJ1-5, with D possibly matching TRBD1 (5 bases). The CDR3 totals 16 residues. Trimming removed 6 bases from V and 3 bases from J, with 18 bases in between. Germline V gene data show CDR1 as MDHEN and CDR2 as SYDVKM. The CDR3 sequence: CASRPSGQGDNQPQHF. The CDR3 DNA sequence: TGTGCCAGCAGGCCCTCAGGGCAGGGCGACAATCAGCCCCAGCATTTT.